The T cell receptor (beta chain) under discussion was sequenced for a study of T cells in Graves' hyperthyroidism and ophthalmopathy. Overall study findings and caveats: Ophthalmopathy, which appeared later, was predicted by the model a median roughly 6.6 months before onset. Among thyroid clonotypes expanded above 0.001, most also appeared in blood. Stable hyperthyroidism and ophthalmopathy were separated using 13 V-J signatures.

Amplified TCR beta CDR3 regions came from RNA transcripts. The TCR CDR3 first-round RT-PCR relied on the HTBI primer set. A single record per CDR3 protein comes from TCRdb applying MiXCR to the multiplex PCR reads. This sample carries 500,000 to 800,000 distinct CDR3 sequences, roughly 14% of them seen once, and the ten largest clones take approximately 12%. A note on this clonotype: What it binds is unknown.

Exclusion of a patient resulted from uncontrolled infection, other autoimmune disease, pregnancy or lactation. Between the trimmed V and J ends, which lost 0 bases and 7 bases, there was a span of 22 bases. This CDR3 region has 17 residues. Germline CDR1 SGDLS, CDR2 YYNGEE. The chain uses TRBV9 and TRBJ1-2; a possible D gene is TRBD1 (5 bases). The specimen was blood. This sequence originates from a woman between 45 and 65 years old with Graves' ophthalmopathy. Here the CDR3 DNA reads TGTGCCAGCAGCGTAGCTCCGCCAGGACCAGGGTTTGGTGGCTACACCTTC. Translation: CASSVAPPGPGFGGYTF.